This passage covers 24 T cell receptor beta chains from one sample sequenced in a study of shared clonotypes between healthy human individuals (dated by TCRdb to about 2020). Library preparation was by the immunoSEQ multiplex PCR assay. What TCRdb holds here is the immuneACCESS table cut down to in-frame rearrangements. Part of the clones is not present; checked against another copy, under half of the missing clones reflect an unresolved V gene, and the others are unexplained. In all, the sample holds 550,000 to 850,000 clones, and about 74% of those were seen once. More than 1.5% of the sample rests with the top ten. Sequenced material: memory CD4+ T cells sorted from blood. The cell subset or site tag for this specimen amounts to: CD45RA-negative fraction. The source is a woman aged 25 to 39 in good health.

J is TRBJ1-6 and V is TRBV2; maybe TRBD1 (6 bases). Deletions cut 6 bases from V and 9 bases from J, with 27 bases between. This CDR3 is built from 18 residues. CDR1 and CDR2 (germline): SNHLY, FYNNEI. The CDR3 sequence: CASRLPKNRASSISPLHF. In DNA, the CDR3 is TGTGCCAGCAGGCTACCAAAGAACAGGGCGTCGTCAATTTCACCCCTCCACTTT.

The chain is built from TRBV2 and TRBJ1-4, with a tentative D call TRBD1 (6 bases). The length of the CDR3 is 15 residues. Trimming removed 4 bases at V and 3 bases at J, with 12 bases between. The germline V gene encodes CDR1 SNHLY and CDR2 FYNNEI. CDR3 sequence (DNA): TGTGCCAGCAGTGGCTCAGGGGAATCTAATGAAAAACTGTTTTTT. Protein sequence: CASSGSGESNEKLFF.

The rearrangement uses TRBV27 and TRBJ1-1; D is possibly TRBD1 (5 bases). The V end was cut by 6 bases, the J end by 5 bases, with 13 bases between. The CDR3 covers 13 residues. CDR1 is MNHEY and CDR2 is SMNVEV in the germline V gene (reference sequence). The CDR3 reads CASRCQGCTEAFF. As DNA, the CDR3 is TGTGCCAGCAGATGTCAGGGATGTACTGAAGCTTTCTTT.

V is TRBV5-4 and J is TRBJ2-6; a weak D match, TRBD2 (6 bases). Germline V gene data show CDR1 as SGHNT and CDR2 as YYREEE (reference sequence). This CDR3 contains 16 residues. The V and J ends lost 5 bases and 2 bases respectively, with 14 bases between them. CDR3 sequence: CASRDQWGAGANVLTF. CDR3 DNA sequence: TGTGCCAGCAGGGACCAATGGGGGGCTGGGGCCAACGTCCTGACTTTC.

V is TRBV11-2 and J is TRBJ2-2; TRBD1 matches at 9 bases. Germline V CDR1 and CDR2: SGHAT, FQNNGV. The J segment lost 7 bases and the V segment lost 5 bases, leaving 8 bases of the junction unmatched. The CDR3 consists of 15 residues. The CDR3 loop is CASSPNRGRIGELFF. The CDR3 DNA follows: TGTGCCAGCAGCCCCAACAGGGGGCGCATCGGGGAGCTGTTTTTT.

CDR3 nucleotide sequence: TGTGCCAGCAACCCCTCTGGGGCCAACGTCCTGACTTTC. Translation gives CASNPSGANVLTF. The chain carries TRBV28 and TRBJ2-6, with D unresolved. The V end lost 7 bases, the J end lost 0 bases, and 4 bases lay between the germline ends. The CDR3 consists of 13 residues. The V gene's germline CDR1 is MDHEN and CDR2 SYDVKM.

This clone was recorded once. This rearrangement joins TRBV14 to TRBJ2-3; D possibly corresponds to TRBD1 (6 bases). The germline V gene has CDR1 SGHDN and CDR2 FVKESK. Trimming cost V 2 bases and J 7 bases, with 13 bases left between them. The CDR3 has 14 amino acids. The CDR3 spells CASSQTQGGHTQYF. CDR3 DNA: TGTGCCAGCAGCCAAACACAGGGTGGACATACGCAGTATTTT.

The chain uses TRBV28 and TRBJ2-7; the D gene is possibly TRBD2 (7 bases). The V and J ends lost 3 bases and 4 bases respectively, with 13 bases between them. The CDR3 sequence is 14 residues long. The germline V gene has CDR1 MDHEN and CDR2 SYDVKM. The CDR3 loop is CASSFGGAVYEQYF. The CDR3 coding sequence is TGTGCCAGCAGTTTTGGGGGGGCAGTGTACGAGCAGTACTTC.

CDR3 protein: CASGLVHAGRFGDTQYF. The CDR3 coding sequence is TGTGCTAGTGGTTTGGTACACGCAGGGAGGTTTGGAGATACGCAGTATTTT. The chain joins TRBV12-5 to TRBJ2-3; D may be TRBD2 (6 bases). Trimming cost V 0 bases and J 5 bases, with 18 bases left between them. The CDR3 loop spans 17 amino acids. Germline lookup yields CDR1 LGHNT and CDR2 FRNRAP.

This clone occurred many times. The chain is built from TRBV2 and TRBJ2-3; D is perhaps TRBD2 (7 bases). The CDR3 totals 13 residues. Germline values: CDR1 SNHLY, CDR2 FYNNEI. V lost 7 bases and J 6 bases, leaving 14 bases between the germline ends. The CDR3 loop reads CASNKGGLDTQYF. In DNA, the CDR3 is TGTGCCAGCAATAAGGGGGGGTTGGATACGCAGTATTTT.

This clone was observed a single time. The CDR3 reads CASSLASYGGRASEQFF. In DNA form, the CDR3 reads TGTGCCAGCAGCTTAGCGAGTTACGGCGGGAGGGCATCTGAGCAGTTCTTC. The rearrangement joins TRBV13 to TRBJ2-1, with TRBD2 matching 9 bases. There are 17 residues in the CDR3. The germline gives CDR1 PRHDT, CDR2 FYEKMQ (reference sequence). V was pared by 1 base and J by 9 bases, with 13 bases of the junction left unmatched.

The gene calls are TRBV6-1 and TRBJ2-5; 11 nucleotides match TRBD1. Germline V gene data show CDR1 as MNHNS and CDR2 as SASEGT. CDR3 length: 16 amino acids. Trimming removed 1 base from V and 5 bases from J; junction bases left unmatched: 6. CDR3 amino acids: CASSEGLGTGGETQYF. In DNA form, the CDR3 reads TGTGCCAGCAGTGAAGGGTTAGGGACAGGGGGGGAGACCCAGTACTTC.

This chain uses TRBV19 with TRBJ2-7; D is possibly TRBD2 (6 bases). The CDR3 extends over 14 amino acids. The ends were cut back, 6 bases at V and 3 bases at J, with 15 bases in the middle. Germline-derived CDR1 and CDR2 are LNHDA and SQIVND (reference sequence). The CDR3 sequence: CASRSRGGIYEQYF. In nucleotides, the CDR3 is TGTGCCAGTAGAAGTCGCGGAGGGATCTACGAGCAGTACTTC.

In nucleotides, the CDR3 is TGTGCCAGCAGTGTTAGTACCGGGACCGTAGACTATGGCTACACCTTC. Translated, it gives CASSVSTGTVDYGYTF. The chain uses TRBV28 and TRBJ1-2; possible D gene TRBD1, 5 bases. The germline V and J ends were trimmed by 5 bases and 3 bases, with 19 bases remaining between them. The CDR3 is made up of 16 amino acids. Germline V gene data show CDR1 as MDHEN and CDR2 as SYDVKM.

This clone was counted only a few times. A much larger clone is a single base away; this may be a read error. The same CDR3 is also encoded by other DNA sequences in this sample. The chain recombines TRBV5-1 with TRBJ1-3, with D tentatively TRBD1 (5 bases). Germline-derived CDR1 and CDR2 are SGHRS and YFSETQ. The V end was cut by 4 bases, the J end by 0 bases, with 8 bases between. This CDR3 comprises 14 residues. The CDR3 nucleotides are TGCGCCAGCAGCCAGGGCCACTCTGGAAACACCATATATTTT. It is translated as CASSQGHSGNTIYF.

This clone was seen a few times. J is TRBJ1-5 and V is TRBV19; perhaps TRBD1 as D (5 bases). CDR3 size: 13 residues. The ends were cut back, 6 bases at V and 4 bases at J, with 10 bases in the middle. Germline lookup yields CDR1 LNHDA and CDR2 SQIVND (reference sequence). This chain's CDR3 is CASRWDGNQPQHF. For the CDR3, the DNA is TGTGCCAGTAGGTGGGACGGTAATCAGCCCCAGCATTTT. Based on the CDR3 plus reference TRBV19 and TRBJ1-5, the full variable domain is DGGITQSPKYLFRKEGQNVTLSCEQNLNHDAMYWYRQDPGQGLRLIYYSQIVNDFQKGDIAEGYSVSREKKESFPLTVTSAQKNPTAFYLCASRWDGNQPQHFGDGTRLSIL.

This chain joins TRBV29-1 and TRBJ2-1, with 10 bases matching TRBD2. Trimming at V came to 3 bases and at J to 5 bases, leaving 7 bases not matched to a gene. Germline CDR1 SQVTM, CDR2 ANQGSEA. This CDR3 region has 15 residues. DNA for the CDR3: TGCAGCGTTGATCGAGCGGGAGGGCCCGACAATGAGCAGTTCTTC. Translation: CSVDRAGGPDNEQFF.

This chain connects TRBV10-3 to TRBJ1-4; D is possibly TRBD1 (5 bases). V gave up 3 bases and J gave up 3 bases, with 11 bases separating them. CDR3 size: 15 residues. Germline V CDR1 and CDR2: ENHRY, SYGVKD. The CDR3 here is CAISDPGRPNEKLFF. The CDR3 nucleotides are TGTGCCATCAGTGACCCGGGACGGCCTAATGAAAAACTGTTTTTT.

The rearrangement joins TRBV7-8 to TRBJ1-1; tentative D call: TRBD1 (5 bases). The CDR3 has 14 residues. Trimming cost V 2 bases and J 0 bases, with 7 bases left between them. CDR1 and CDR2 (germline): SGHVS, FQNEAQ. The CDR3 protein is CASSLRDVNTEAFF. The CDR3 DNA reads TGTGCCAGCAGCTTACGGGACGTGAACACTGAAGCTTTCTTT. Using reference TRBV7-8 and TRBJ1-1 for the parts outside the CDR3, the full variable domain is GAGVSQSPRYKVAKRGQDVALRCDPISGHVSLFWYQQALGQGPEFLTYFQNEAQLDKSGLPSDRFFAERPEGSVSTLKIQRTQQEDSAVYLCASSLRDVNTEAFFGQGTRLTVV.

This clone appeared a few times. The sample holds other DNA sequences that translate to the same CDR3. The V call is TRBV29-1, the J call TRBJ2-7; the match to TRBD2 covers 11 bases. The CDR3 extends over 13 amino acids. Trimming took 7 bases from V and 1 from J; bases not matched to a gene: 3. CDR1 is SQVTM and CDR2 is ANQGSEA in the germline V gene. In nucleotides, the CDR3 is TGCAGCGGACGGACTAGCGGGTCCTACGAGCAGTACTTC. Its protein is CSGRTSGSYEQYF.

This clone came up a few times. This sequence joins TRBV21-1 and TRBJ1-2. TRBV21-1 is shown as a pseudogene. The CDR3 totals 14 residues. As DNA, the CDR3 is TGTGCCAGCAGCAAAGGAGGGAGGGACTATGGCTACACCTTC. Its translation: CASSKGGRDYGYTF.

This chain joins TRBV27 and TRBJ1-1, with D possibly TRBD1 on 6 matching bases. The V gene's germline CDR1 is MNHEY and CDR2 SMNVEV (reference sequence). V was pared by 6 bases and J by 5 bases, with 16 bases between. This CDR3 comprises 14 residues. For the CDR3, the DNA is TGTGCCAGCAGATGGGGGGGGGCCCGGACTGAAGCTTTCTTT. Residues: CASRWGGARTEAFF.

The chain is built from TRBV25-1 and TRBJ2-4; D tentatively fits TRBD1 or TRBD2 (5 bases each). V lost 3 bases, J lost 0 bases, and 9 bases lay in between. The CDR3 consists of 15 residues. Germline CDR1 reads MGHDK; CDR2 reads SYGVNS. The CDR3 DNA reads TGTGCCAGCAGTGAGGGGGTGTCAGCCAAAAACATTCAGTACTTC. Protein sequence: CASSEGVSAKNIQYF.

This clone appeared a single time. The chain is built from TRBV19 and TRBJ2-7; D is perhaps TRBD1 (6 bases). The V end was cut by 5 bases, the J end by 0 bases, with 11 bases between. This CDR3 region has 14 residues. Germline V CDR1 and CDR2: LNHDA, SQIVND (reference sequence). The CDR3 DNA reads as TGTGCCAGTAGTCGACAGGTCAACTCCTACGAGCAGTACTTC. It specifies CASSRQVNSYEQYF.